This T cell receptor beta chain emerged from a study of blood T cell repertoires in COVID-19. Background on the study: The United States, Italy and Spain were the sources of the acute and convalescent COVID-19 samples.

Trimming removed 4 bases at V and 4 bases at J, with 19 bases between. CDR1 is SGHVS and CDR2 is FQNEAQ in the germline V gene. There are 16 residues in the CDR3. TCRdb keeps only in-frame clones here, not all; method: immunoSEQ multiplex PCR. Of 61,000 or so clones listed, about 91% are singletons. This rearrangement joins TRBV7-8 to TRBJ1-1; perhaps TRBD1 as D (5 bases). The source is a woman of 80 years or more with active COVID-19. Specimen: peripheral blood. For the CDR3, the DNA is TGTGCCAGCAGCTCCTGGGAATCCAGGGTGATCACTGAAGCTTTCTTT. Protein sequence: CASSSWESRVITEAFF.